These 7 T cell receptor beta chains originate from one sample sequenced in a study of T cells in Graves' hyperthyroidism and ophthalmopathy. Amplified TCR beta CDR3 regions came from RNA transcripts. TCR CDR3 regions were first amplified by RT-PCR with HTBI primers. TCRdb passed the multiplex PCR reads through MiXCR, listing each CDR3 protein once. This table holds 300,000 to 450,000 distinct CDR3 sequences, around 25% found once. The specimen was blood. These receptors were obtained from a man between 50 and 59 years old with Graves' hyperthyroidism.

This clonotype appeared once. This rearrangement joins TRBV7-9 to TRBJ2-7; D remains ambiguous. V lost 8 bases and J lost 4, with 15 bases in between. The germline V gene encodes CDR1 SEHNR and CDR2 FQNEAQ (reference sequence). This CDR3 region has 13 residues. This CDR3 reads CASGKDASYEQYF. In DNA, the CDR3 is TGTGCCAGCGGCAAGGACGCGTCTTACGAGCAGTACTTC.

This clonotype was seen more than once but under ten times. The rearrangement uses TRBV27 and TRBJ2-3; D not certain. V dropped 8 bases and J dropped 2 bases, with 5 bases sitting between them. Germline V lookup: CDR1 MNHEY, CDR2 SMNVEV (reference sequence). This CDR3 is 11 amino acids long. CDR3 sequence: CASRFTDTQYF. CDR3 DNA sequence: TGTGCCAGCCGGTTCACAGATACGCAGTATTTT.

With regard to this clonotype: This may be a read error: a much more frequent sequence differs by one nucleotide. This chain connects TRBV28 to TRBJ2-1; TRBD2 matches 9 bases. The CDR3 has 13 residues. Germline CDR1 MDHEN, CDR2 SYDVKM. V lost 10 bases, J lost 8 bases, and 9 bases stayed unmatched. The CDR3 here is CATRGLASDEQFF. Written as DNA, the CDR3 is TGTGCCACAAGGGGACTAGCCTCCGATGAGCAGTTCTTC.

The chain recombines TRBV5-1 with TRBJ1-5; no firm D call. Trimming stripped 0 bases from V and 2 bases from J, with 9 bases between. CDR1 is SGHRS and CDR2 is YFSETQ in the germline V gene. The CDR3 loop spans 15 amino acids. CDR3 sequence (DNA): TGCGCCAGCAGCTTGGATGGGTTGGGCAATCAGCCCCAGCATTTT. Its protein is CASSLDGLGNQPQHF.

This clonotype was counted only a few times. The chain uses TRBV5-5 and TRBJ1-1; D not resolved. The germline V and J ends were trimmed by 1 base and 2 bases, with 9 bases remaining between them. Germline V gene lookup returns CDR1 SGHKS and CDR2 YYEKEE (reference sequence). The CDR3 is 14 amino acids. CDR3 amino acids: CASSLSPENTEAFF. The DNA of the CDR3 is TGTGCCAGCAGCTTGAGTCCGGAAAACACTGAAGCTTTCTTT.

The chain recombines TRBV2 with TRBJ1-3, with D maybe TRBD1 (6 bases). Trimming removed 1 base from V and 4 bases from J, with 11 bases in between. The CDR3 is 15 residues long. From germline, CDR1 is SNHLY and CDR2 FYNNEI. CDR3: CASSEDGGFGNTIYF. DNA for the CDR3: TGTGCCAGCAGTGAAGACGGGGGCTTCGGAAACACCATATATTTT.

J is TRBJ2-7 and V is TRBV11-3, with D unresolved. V was cut by 8 bases and J by 0 bases, with 8 bases left in between. Germline CDR1 is SGHNT and CDR2 is YENEEA. This CDR3 contains 12 residues. CDR3 nucleotides: TGTGCCAGCGGCCGGAGCTCCTACGAGCAGTACTTC. Translating it yields CASGRSSYEQYF.